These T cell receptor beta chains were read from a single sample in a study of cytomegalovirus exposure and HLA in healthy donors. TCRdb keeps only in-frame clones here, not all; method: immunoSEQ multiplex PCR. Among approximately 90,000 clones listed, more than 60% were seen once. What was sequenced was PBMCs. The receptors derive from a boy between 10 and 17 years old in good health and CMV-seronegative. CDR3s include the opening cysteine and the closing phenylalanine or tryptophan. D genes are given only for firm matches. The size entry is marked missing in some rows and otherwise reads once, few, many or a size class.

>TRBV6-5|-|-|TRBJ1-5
TGTGCCAGCAGTTACAGACAGTATCATCAGCCCCAGCATTTT
CASSYRQYHQPQHF
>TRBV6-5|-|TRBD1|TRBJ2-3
TGTGCCAGCAGTTCTCAGGGACAGGGGGCTTTAGATACGCAGTATTTT
CASSSQGQGALDTQYF
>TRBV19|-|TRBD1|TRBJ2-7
TGTGCCAGTAGTAAGAACTGGGGGACAGCCGCCTACGAGCAGTACTTC
CASSKNWGTAAYEQYF
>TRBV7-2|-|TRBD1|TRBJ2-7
TGTGCCAGCAGCTTGGACAGGGGATCCTACGAGCAGTACTTC
CASSLDRGSYEQYF
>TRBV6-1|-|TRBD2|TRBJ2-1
TGTGCCAGCAGTGAAAGGTTAACGAGCGGGAGCTACAATGAGCAGTTCTTC
CASSERLTSGSYNEQFF
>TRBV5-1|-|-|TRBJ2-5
TGCGCCAGCAGCTTAACAGTTGGTAAAGAGACCCAGTACTTC
CASSLTVGKETQYF
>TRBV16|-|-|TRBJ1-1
TGTGCCAGCAGCGAATTGGGCAGGTCTTTGAACACTGAAGCTTTCTTT
CASSELGRSLNTEAFF
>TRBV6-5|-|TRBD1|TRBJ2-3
TGTGCCAGCAGCCCCGGACAGGCCGAGGCAGATACGCAGTATTTT
CASSPGQAEADTQYF
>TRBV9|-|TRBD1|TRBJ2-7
TGTGCCAGCAGCGTAGAAGGCCCTAGGGACAGGGCGAACTCCTACGAGCAGTACTTC
CASSVEGPRDRANSYEQYF
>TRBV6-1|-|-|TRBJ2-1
TGTGCCAGCCAGGGTCGCTCCTACAATGAGCAGTTCTTC
CASQGRSYNEQFF
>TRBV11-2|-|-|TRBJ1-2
TGTGCCAGCAGCTTAGATCGGGAGGACGCAGGCGGCTACACCTTC
CASSLDREDAGGYTF
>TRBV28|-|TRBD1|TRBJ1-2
TGTGCCAGCAGGGCAGGGGGGTATGGCTACACCTTC
CASRAGGYGYTF
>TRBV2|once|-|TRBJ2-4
TGTGCCAGCTCCCGTCGAGACATTCAGTACTTC
CASSRRDIQYF
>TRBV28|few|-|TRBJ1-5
TGTGCCAGCAATTATAGGGGTCCCAATCAGCCCCAGCATTTT
CASNYRGPNQPQHF
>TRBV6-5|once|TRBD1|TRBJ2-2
TGTGCCAGCAGCAATACAGGGGGCCACACCGGGGAGCTGTTTTTT
CASSNTGGHTGELFF
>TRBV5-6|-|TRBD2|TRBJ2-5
TGTGCCAGCTCTGGGACTAGGGAAGAGACCCAGTACTTC
CASSGTREETQYF
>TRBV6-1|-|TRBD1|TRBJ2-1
TGTGCCAGCATTGGACAGGGGCTCTGGACGGATGAGCAGTTCTTC
CASIGQGLWTDEQFF
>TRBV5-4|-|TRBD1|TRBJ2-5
TGTGCCAGCAGCACGGGACAGACTCAAGAGACCCAGTACTTC
CASSTGQTQETQYF
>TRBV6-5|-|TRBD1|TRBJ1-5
TGTGCCAGCAGACTCGACAGGGCAGAGCCCCAGCATTTT
CASRLDRAEPQHF
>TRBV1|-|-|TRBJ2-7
TGCACCAGCAGCCGAAGCCCACGGCGCGGGAGCTCCTACGAGCAGTACTTC
CTSSRSPRRGSSYEQYF
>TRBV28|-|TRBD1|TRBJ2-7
TGTGCCAGCAGCCCTGACAGGGTCGTTTACGAGCAGTACTTC
CASSPDRVVYEQYF
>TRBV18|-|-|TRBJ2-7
TGTGCCAGCTCACTCGAGCAGGGGCCTTCACGCGAGCAGTACTTC
CASSLEQGPSREQYF